What follows describes a single T cell receptor beta chain. This sample is drawn from a study of blood T cell repertoires in COVID-19. Study background: The United States, Italy and Spain were the sources of the acute and convalescent COVID-19 samples. From T cells, B-cell-depleted T cells, or PBMCs came the material, which was cDNA or gDNA.

The CDR3 contains 17 residues. V trimming: 4 bases; J trimming: 6 bases; junction bases outside the gene matches: 14. Per germline, CDR1 SGHRS and CDR2 YFSETQ. Recruited during active infection, patients (from Seattle) were subsequently followed longitudinally. How the authors handled the data: Researchers report that nucleated cell counts were estimated from reference gene primer amplification. Only in-frame clones appear in the TCRdb table, and some are missing; sequencing was by immunoSEQ multiplex PCR. Clone size and the V and J calls come from that table; the DNA yielded D and trimming. Seen here are approximately 60,000 clones, roughly 75% observed once, and the top ten hold 14%.

The material sequenced was peripheral blood. This TCR was recovered from a man aged 60-69 years with COVID-19, enrolled during active disease. This chain uses TRBV5-1 with TRBJ2-1, with 9 bases matching TRBD2. CDR3 sequence: CASSGLLAGILRNEQFF. The CDR3 DNA follows: TGCGCCAGCAGCGGCCTCCTAGCGGGGATCCTACGCAATGAGCAGTTCTTC.